Reported below is one T cell receptor (beta chain). Original processing methods: Estimates of nucleated cell counts were drawn from the amplification of reference gene primers. Method: immunoSEQ multiplex PCR; TCRdb's copy keeps in-frame clones and lacks some. D and trimming were read from the DNA, whereas the V and J calls and clone size are those reported in that table. The data hold about 200,000 clones, with about 82% observed a single time. In Seattle, patients joined the study during active infection and were tracked longitudinally. Germline V gives CDR1 SGHRS, CDR2 YFSETQ. The J segment lost 7 bases and the V segment lost 2 bases, leaving 7 bases of the junction unmatched. The CDR3 has 15 amino acids. The sample belongs to a study of blood T cell repertoires in COVID-19. At the level of the study: PBMCs, B-cell-depleted T cells, or T cells were the source of the cDNA or gDNA that made up the material.

The receptor was derived from a man aged 55 to 69 with COVID-19, enrolled during active disease. The sequencing sample was made of peripheral blood. The rearrangement links TRBV5-1 to TRBJ2-1, with 9 bases identical to TRBD1. This chain's CDR3 is CASSFRDREGNEQFF. DNA of the CDR3: TGCGCCAGCAGCTTCCGGGACAGGGAGGGAAATGAGCAGTTCTTC. Drawing the rest from reference TRBV5-1 and TRBJ2-1, the complete variable domain is KAGVTQTPRYLIKTRGQQVTLSCSPISGHRSVSWYQQTPGQGLQFLFEYFSETQRNKGNFPGRFSGRQFSNSRSEMNVSTLELGDSALYLCASSFRDREGNEQFFGPGTRLTVL.